Below, 20 T cell receptor beta chains from the same sample are listed, as sequenced in a study of T cell responses to AZD1222 COVID-19 vaccine. Sequencing was performed with immunoSEQ multiplex PCR; in TCRdb, only in-frame clones are kept and a portion is missing. The sample records about 150,000 clones, roughly 90% being singletons. The sequencing used peripheral blood, collected on day 0 of AZD1222 vaccination. Receptors were obtained from an adult in good health.

This sequence joins TRBV4-1 and TRBJ1-2, with TRBD1 identical over 7 bases. Germline CDR1 and CDR2: MGHRA and YSYEKL. The trim removed 0 bases at V and 4 bases at J, leaving 2 bases unmatched. This CDR3 is built from 14 residues. The CDR3 reads CASSQEQGFYGYTF. For the CDR3, the DNA is TGCGCCAGCAGCCAAGAACAGGGGTTCTATGGCTACACCTTC.

The chain combines TRBV19 with TRBJ1-1; weak D call: TRBD1 (5 bases). Deletions cut 4 bases from V and 6 bases from J, with 12 bases between. From germline, CDR1 is LNHDA and CDR2 SQIVND (reference sequence). The CDR3 contains 13 residues. The CDR3 coding sequence is TGTGCCAGTAGTACGGGGGTCTACTCTGAAGCTTTCTTT. Protein product: CASSTGVYSEAFF.

This sequence joins TRBV18 and TRBJ2-1; 9 bases fit TRBD2. J gave up 6 bases and V 4 bases, and 13 bases lay outside the gene matches. Per germline, CDR1 KGHSH and CDR2 LQKENI. The CDR3 covers 17 residues. CDR3 amino acids: CASSRLAGLSPLNEQFF. The CDR3 region has the DNA TGTGCCAGCTCACGGCTAGCGGGACTGTCTCCCCTCAATGAGCAGTTCTTC.

V is TRBV7-9 and J is TRBJ2-7, with 7 bases aligning to TRBD1. The J segment lost 1 base and the V segment lost 5 bases, leaving 8 bases of the junction unmatched. CDR3 length equals 15 residues. Per the germline V gene, CDR1 is SEHNR and CDR2 is FQNEAQ (reference sequence). The CDR3 protein is CASSAWTGSSYEQYF. CDR3 bases: TGTGCCAGCAGCGCTTGGACAGGATCTTCCTACGAGCAGTACTTC.

The rearrangement links TRBV28 to TRBJ1-2; D perhaps matches TRBD1 (6 bases). V lost 3 bases, J lost 8 bases, and 13 bases lay in between. Germline lookup yields CDR1 MDHEN and CDR2 SYDVKM. There are 13 residues in the CDR3. The CDR3 here is CASSLPGDKGYTF. CDR3 bases: TGTGCCAGCAGTTTGCCAGGGGATAAGGGCTACACCTTC.

V gene TRBV30 combines with J gene TRBJ2-2; D gene unclear. Germline V lookup: CDR1 GTSNPN, CDR2 SVGIG (reference sequence). The V and J ends lost 5 bases and 4 bases respectively, with 17 bases between them. CDR3 length equals 15 residues. CDR3: CAWRPRAKGTGELFF. The CDR3 DNA reads as TGTGCCTGGCGTCCCCGGGCCAAGGGCACCGGGGAGCTGTTTTTT.

The V gene is TRBV3-1 (or the pseudogene TRBV3-2), the J gene TRBJ1-6; D unclear. The CDR3 runs to 15 residues. V dropped 4 bases and J dropped 7 bases, with 14 bases sitting between them. Germline CDR1 LGHDT, CDR2 YNNKEL (reference sequence). CDR3 nucleotides: TGTGCCAGCAGCCCCCTGGCCGGGCTAAATTCACCCCTCCACTTT. Translated: CASSPLAGLNSPLHF.

The rearrangement links TRBV7-8 to TRBJ1-1, with D unclear. Germline V gene data show CDR1 as SGHVS and CDR2 as FQNEAQ. The CDR3 spans 14 residues. V was pared by 5 bases and J by 5 bases, with 15 bases between. CDR3 region: CASSSLAPGTEAFF. The CDR3, as DNA: TGTGCCAGCAGCAGCTTAGCTCCGGGTACTGAAGCTTTCTTT.

The chain uses TRBV25-1 and TRBJ1-2; no reliable D call. Germline V gives CDR1 MGHDK, CDR2 SYGVNS. The CDR3 runs to 13 residues. The V end was cut by 3 bases, the J end by 2 bases, with 7 bases between. The chain's CDR3 is CASSESLNYGYTF. In DNA form, the CDR3 reads TGTGCCAGCAGTGAGTCTCTGAACTATGGCTACACCTTC.

CDR3 sequence reads: CASSPRRRGNTGELFF. CDR3 in DNA: TGTGCCAGCAGCCCGCGTAGACGGGGGAACACCGGGGAGCTGTTTTTT. V gene TRBV5-6 combines with J gene TRBJ2-2, with D tentatively TRBD2 (5 bases). The length of the CDR3 is 16 residues. Germline CDR1 reads SGHDT; CDR2 reads YYEEEE. V lost 4 bases to trimming and J lost 1 base, with 14 bases between them. Together with reference TRBV5-6 and TRBJ2-2, the CDR3 gives the full variable domain: DAGVTQSPTHLIKTRGQQVTLRCSPKSGHDTVSWYQQALGQGPQFIFQYYEEEERQRGNFPDRFSGHQFPNYSSELNVNALLLGDSALYLCASSPRRRGNTGELFFGEGSRLTVL.

The V and J genes are TRBV19 and TRBJ2-7; TRBD2 agrees at 7 bases. Trimming removed 7 bases from V and 2 bases from J; junction bases left unmatched: 11. The CDR3 covers 15 residues. Germline V gene sequence: CDR1 LNHDA, CDR2 SQIVND (reference sequence). CDR3 in DNA: TGTGCCAGTACCCCCTCCGGGGGGAATACCTACGAGCAGTACTTC. Amino acid sequence: CASTPSGGNTYEQYF.

The rearrangement links TRBV18 to TRBJ2-2, with a weak D call TRBD1 (6 bases). Germline V gene sequence: CDR1 KGHSH, CDR2 LQKENI. The V end was cut by 5 bases, the J end by 1 base, with 14 bases between. The CDR3 has 16 amino acids. The CDR3 spells CASSSSDRLNTGELFF. CDR3 DNA sequence: TGTGCCAGCTCATCCTCCGACAGGTTGAACACCGGGGAGCTGTTTTTT.

The table lists this clone with a few counts. The genes are TRBV19 and TRBJ1-3, with D perhaps TRBD1 (6 bases). Looked up from germline, CDR1 is LNHDA and CDR2 is SQIVND (reference sequence). The CDR3 loop spans 17 amino acids. The V end lost 5 bases, the J end lost 0 bases, and 17 bases lay between the germline ends. The CDR3 nucleotides read TGTGCCAGTAGTGTACAGGGCCTACCGTACTCTGGAAACACCATATATTTT. Its translation is CASSVQGLPYSGNTIYF.

The DNA for the CDR3 is TGTGCCAGCAGCTACAGGAACGAGCAGTACTTC. Amino acid sequence: CASSYRNEQYF. The rearrangement uses TRBV12-3 or TRBV12-4 and TRBJ2-7; a possible D gene is TRBD1 (5 bases). Deletions cut 6 bases from V and 5 bases from J, with 8 bases between. The CDR3 has 11 amino acids.

This rearrangement joins TRBV20-1 to TRBJ1-5; D remains ambiguous. V was shortened by 6 bases and J by 9 bases, with 3 bases between the two germline ends. This CDR3 spans 8 amino acids. The V gene's germline CDR1 is DFQATT and CDR2 SNEGSKA (reference sequence). In nucleotides, the CDR3 is TGCAGTGCCCCGCCCCAGCATTTT. This translates into CSAPPQHF.

The V and J genes are TRBV27 and TRBJ1-2, with TRBD1 as a possible D gene (6 bases). Trimming removed 7 bases at V and 0 bases at J, with 15 bases between. The CDR3 runs to 15 residues. Germline CDR1 and CDR2: MNHEY and SMNVEV (reference sequence). The CDR3 here is CASTPGGAPNYGYTF. In DNA form, the CDR3 reads TGTGCCAGCACCCCGGGGGGGGCGCCTAACTATGGCTACACCTTC.

This clone has only one observation. The chain carries TRBV6-1 and TRBJ1-1; the D is unclear. The CDR3 is made up of 11 amino acids. Per germline, CDR1 MNHNS and CDR2 SASEGT. V was trimmed by 0 bases and J by 11 bases, leaving 7 bases between them. The CDR3 region is CASSEAGRAFF. CDR3 sequence (DNA): TGTGCCAGCAGTGAAGCGGGGAGGGCTTTCTTT.

The genes are TRBV7-9 and TRBJ2-5, with TRBD1 as a possible D gene (6 bases). Per germline, CDR1 SEHNR and CDR2 FQNEAQ (reference sequence). Deletions cut 4 bases from V and 0 bases from J, with 9 bases between. This CDR3 is 14 amino acids long. The CDR3 region has the DNA TGTGCCAGCAGCTCAGGACAGTACCAAGAGACCCAGTACTTC. As protein: CASSSGQYQETQYF.

About this clone itself: Its ends do not fully match the called genes, so a read error is possible. This sequence joins TRBV25-1 and TRBJ1-1; 7 nucleotides line up with TRBD1. The CDR3 has 14 amino acids. Germline CDR1 reads MGHDK; CDR2 reads SYGVNS. This CDR3 reads CASTPSWGQTGAFF. The CDR3 DNA follows: TGTGCCAGCACCCCCTCGTGGGGACAGACTGGAGCTTTCTTT.

The chain links TRBV6-2 or TRBV6-3 to TRBJ1-5, with 7 nucleotides matching TRBD1. V trimming: 2 bases; J trimming: 8 bases; junction bases outside the gene matches: 9. CDR3 length: 15 residues. The V gene's germline CDR1 is MNHEY and CDR2 SVGEGT. The DNA for the CDR3 is TGTGCCAGCAGTTACGGAGGGACAGCTCACGAGCCCCAGCATTTT. This encodes CASSYGGTAHEPQHF.